Below, 14 T cell receptor beta chains from the same sample are listed, as sequenced in a study of T cells in Graves' hyperthyroidism and ophthalmopathy. TCR beta CDR3 regions were amplified from RNA transcripts. An initial round of RT-PCR targeting the TCR CDR3 relied on the HTBI primer set. TCRdb re-analysed the multiplex PCR reads in MiXCR, keeping a single row per CDR3 protein. The table includes under 350,000 distinct CDR3 sequences, over 15% detected once. Sequenced input: blood. The receptors shown here come from a woman aged 60-75 years with Graves' ophthalmopathy.

This clonotype was seen ten or more times. V and J are TRBV13 and TRBJ2-3; TRBD2 might be the D (6 bases). Per germline, CDR1 PRHDT and CDR2 FYEKMQ (reference sequence). This CDR3 has 12 amino acids. V was cut by 5 bases and J by 11 bases, with 14 bases left in between. As DNA, the CDR3 is TGTGCCAGCAGCGGTCGGCGGGAAGAGCAGTATTTT. Encoded protein: CASSGRREEQYF.

The rearrangement uses TRBV7-6 and TRBJ1-3; D not resolved. Trimming shortened V by 5 bases and J by 2 bases, and 10 bases separated the two germline ends. Germline V lookup: CDR1 SGHVS, CDR2 FNYEAQ. The CDR3 sequence is 14 residues long. The CDR3 reads CASSPVGAGNTIYF. CDR3 nucleotides: TGTGCCAGCAGCCCGGTGGGAGCTGGAAACACCATATATTTT. Full variable domain (remainder filled in from reference TRBV7-6 and TRBJ1-3): GAGVSQSPRYKVTKRGQDVALRCDPISGHVSLYWYRQALGQGPEFLTYFNYEAQQDKSGLPNDRFSAERPEGSISTLTIQRTEQRDSAMYRCASSPVGAGNTIYFGEGSWLTVV.

At least ten counts were recorded for this clonotype. The CDR3 region is CASSTSRDRAYEQYF. The CDR3 DNA sequence: TGTGCCAGCAGCACGTCCCGGGACAGGGCCTACGAGCAGTACTTC. The chain has TRBV6-2 or TRBV6-3 and TRBJ2-7, with 9 bases matching TRBD1. The CDR3 sequence is 15 residues long. V trimming: 6 bases; J trimming: 2 bases; junction bases outside the gene matches: 8. Germline-derived CDR1 and CDR2 are MNHEY and SVGEGT.

This clonotype has only a few counts. The chain combines TRBV20-1 with TRBJ2-7, with TRBD2 identical over 9 bases. The V segment lost 3 bases and the J segment 3 bases; nucleotides outside the gene matches: 12. Germline-derived CDR1 and CDR2 are DFQATT and SNEGSKA (reference sequence). This CDR3 is 16 amino acids long. CDR3 amino acids: CSARPPLAGYFYEQYF. CDR3 coding DNA: TGCAGTGCTAGGCCTCCCCTAGCGGGGTACTTCTACGAGCAGTACTTC.

This clonotype was seen a handful of times. The rearrangement uses TRBV15 and TRBJ1-5; 9 bases agree with TRBD1. V dropped 2 bases and J dropped 6; count of bases not matched to a gene: 8. The CDR3 runs to 16 residues. Germline V CDR1 and CDR2: LNHNV, YYDKDF (reference sequence). The DNA of the CDR3 is TGTGCCACCAGCAGAAACCGGGACAGGGTTTTTCAGCCCCAGCATTTT. It translates to CATSRNRDRVFQPQHF.

There are many counts of this clonotype. J is TRBJ1-3 and V is TRBV5-1; 7 bases agree with TRBD1. The CDR3 spans 15 residues. Trimming at V came to 0 bases and at J to 4 bases, leaving 4 bases not matched to a gene. CDR1 and CDR2 (germline): SGHRS, YFSETQ. The CDR3 reads CASSLGQGVGNTIYF. The CDR3 DNA reads TGCGCCAGCAGCTTGGGACAGGGCGTCGGAAACACCATATATTTT.

This clonotype occurred many times. This CDR3 reads CASSSPGTGGGTDTQYF. The CDR3, as DNA: TGTGCCAGCAGTTCCCCCGGGACAGGGGGCGGAACAGATACGCAGTATTTT. The chain links TRBV28 to TRBJ2-3, with 12 bases identical to TRBD1. The J segment lost 3 bases and the V segment lost 4 bases, leaving 8 bases of the junction unmatched. Germline lookup yields CDR1 MDHEN and CDR2 SYDVKM. This CDR3 has 17 residues. The full variable domain, in which reference TRBV28 and TRBJ2-3 provide the parts outside the CDR3, is DVKVTQSSRYLVKRTGEKVFLECVQDMDHENMFWYRQDPGLGLRLIYFSYDVKMKEKGDIPEGYSVSREKKERFSLILESASTNQTSMYLCASSSPGTGGGTDTQYFGPGTRLTVL.

This clonotype was seen ten or more times. The J gene is TRBJ2-1, the V gene TRBV18, with a weak D call TRBD2 (7 bases). The CDR3 extends over 16 amino acids. Germline V gives CDR1 KGHSH, CDR2 LQKENI. Trimming took off 2 bases at V and 0 bases at J, with 11 bases between the two ends. The CDR3 nucleotides are TGTGCCAGCTCACCAGAGGGGGGGAGCTCCTACAATGAGCAGTTCTTC. Its protein is CASSPEGGSSYNEQFF.

This chain connects TRBV15 to TRBJ2-7; possibly TRBD2 for D (6 bases). CDR1 is LNHNV, CDR2 YYDKDF, per germline (reference sequence). V was clipped by 4 bases and J by 8 bases, with 21 bases between them. The CDR3 is made up of 15 amino acids. CDR3: CATSTKRAPGYKQYF. In DNA form, the CDR3 reads TGTGCCACCAGCACCAAGCGGGCTCCCGGGTACAAGCAGTACTTC.

This clonotype was counted ten times or more. V gene TRBV7-9 combines with J gene TRBJ1-4, with D perhaps matching TRBD1 (5 bases). Germline CDR1 SEHNR, CDR2 FQNEAQ (reference sequence). Trimming removed 6 bases from V and 8 bases from J, with 10 bases in between. CDR3 length: 12 residues. CDR3 in DNA: TGTGCCAGCAGAGGGGACGGGGAAAAACTGTTTTTT. This encodes CASRGDGEKLFF.

With regard to this clonotype: This sequence may be a read error, since a much larger clone differs from it by one base. The CDR3 sequence is CAWSLYGNQPQHF. In nucleotides, the CDR3 is TGTGCCTGGAGTCTATACGGGAATCAGCCCCAGCATTTT. The gene calls are TRBV30 and TRBJ1-5, with D hard to call. The germline CDR1 and CDR2 sequences are GTSNPN and SVGIG (reference sequence). The CDR3 is made up of 13 amino acids. V was clipped by 2 bases and J by 4 bases, with 9 bases between them.

The sample holds many counts of this clonotype. The V call is TRBV2, the J call TRBJ1-2; D is unclear. The germline CDR1 and CDR2 sequences are SNHLY and FYNNEI. There are 13 residues in the CDR3. The V and J ends lost 4 bases and 5 bases respectively, with 11 bases between them. In DNA, the CDR3 is TGTGCCAGCAGTGTTTTTCTAGTGTATGGCTACACCTTC. Its translation: CASSVFLVYGYTF.

The rearrangement joins TRBV10-3 to TRBJ1-5; TRBD1 aligns across 7 bases. Germline V gene lookup returns CDR1 ENHRY and CDR2 SYGVKD. Trimming at V came to 2 bases and at J to 5 bases, leaving 3 bases not matched to a gene. The CDR3 runs to 14 residues. This CDR3 is CAISETGADQPQHF. In nucleotides, the CDR3 is TGTGCCATCAGTGAGACAGGGGCGGATCAGCCCCAGCATTTT.

V and J are TRBV4-3 and TRBJ1-5; unclear D gene. Germline CDR1 reads LGHNA; CDR2 reads YSLEER. V was cut by 1 base and J by 3 bases, with 13 bases left in between. This CDR3 is 16 amino acids long. The CDR3 region has the DNA TGCGCCAGCAGCCAAGTCTGGAACAGTCCCAATCAGCCCCAGCATTTT. Encoded protein: CASSQVWNSPNQPQHF.